This TCR beta chain derives from a study of T cell responses to AZD1222 COVID-19 vaccine (dated by TCRdb to the early 2020s). Turning to the overall study: AZD1222 recipients whose second dose came at about 4 weeks and those whose second dose came at about 12 weeks were combined into one group, since spike-specific TCR depth and breadth did not differ between the two schedules. A total of more than 230 trial participants underwent TCR sequencing, of whom around 210 had received two doses of AZD1222 and 26 had received two doses of the MenACWY control vaccine. Trial participants were enrolled by age into 18-55, 56-69 and 70-plus year subgroups, with roughly 150, 30 and 60 TCR-sequenced participants respectively. Overall study results and their limits: Because no day 14 peak-response samples were available, the repertoires could be characterized only after the peak T cell response. CD4 TCRs associated with the vaccine covered the entire spike protein, and the dominant responses were in regions 160-218 and 743-854. Spike-specific TCR breadth and depth rose significantly after two AZD1222 doses compared with day 0 and with MenACWY recipients. Nearly half of unique spike-specific TCRs reportedly recognized epitopes outside regions mutated in the B.1.351 and B.1.1.7 variants. In the small 56-69-year group, the increase in depth fell short of significance, most likely because of low power. Conclusions about previously exposed vaccinees are limited because only a handful of AZD1222 recipients were SARS-CoV-2 seropositive at baseline. Most participants were white British and females outnumbered males, and the authors suggested that clonal diversity may have been underestimated.

The intended sense of this specimen's time point label: baseline before first vaccination. Vaccinee samples came from UK trials COV001 and COV002, including a single-blind randomized controlled phase 2/3 trial of AZD1222 (ChAdOx1 nCoV-19) in healthy adults. For TCRbeta chain sequencing, PBMC samples from trial participants were taken at day 0 and at day 28 after the second dose. The CDR3 regions of human TCRbeta chains were analyzed by immunosequencing. As for the original processing: TCRs in the repertoires were compared against a reference library of SARS-CoV-2-specific TCRs that had been generated with the MIRA antigen-specificity platform. Breadth was defined as the fraction of unique TCRs that were SARS-CoV-2-associated, and depth was defined as the fraction of total T cells that were SARS-CoV-2-associated. Each spike-specific TCR was assigned to its reactive spike region and to a CD4 or CD8 class using the MIRA data. Log10-transformed breadth and depth values were compared by one-way ANOVA with Sidak's multiple comparisons tests. TCRdb retrieved this table from immuneACCESS and kept in-frame rearrangements only. Not all clones are present; in checked studies, unresolved V genes account for under half, and no reason is known for the remainder. That table is the source of V, J and clone size, and D and trimming were worked out from the DNA. For this sample there are some 89,000 clones; roughly nine tenths appear just once. The ten biggest clones cover 2.5% to 3.5% of the sample.

About this clone: The antigen it recognizes is unknown. The sample holds no much larger clone one base away, and base qualities are not on file.

Reading from cysteine to phenylalanine, the CDR3 counts 14 amino acids. The entry retains the CDR3 DNA only, 42 bases that are in frame from base 1. Looking up the germline V gene yields CDR1 SGHAT and CDR2 FQNNGV. Compared with germline, V lacks 3 bases and J lacks 2 bases; bases without a gene match: 2. The rearranged segments are TRBV11-2 and TRBJ1-2; 8 junctional bases match TRBD1. The origin of this receptor is an adult in good health. The material sequenced was peripheral blood, taken on day 0 of AZD1222 vaccination. The DNA reads TGTGCCAGCAGCTTGGCAGGGGGCAACTATGGCTACACCTTC. Translated, this is CASSLAGGNYGYTF.